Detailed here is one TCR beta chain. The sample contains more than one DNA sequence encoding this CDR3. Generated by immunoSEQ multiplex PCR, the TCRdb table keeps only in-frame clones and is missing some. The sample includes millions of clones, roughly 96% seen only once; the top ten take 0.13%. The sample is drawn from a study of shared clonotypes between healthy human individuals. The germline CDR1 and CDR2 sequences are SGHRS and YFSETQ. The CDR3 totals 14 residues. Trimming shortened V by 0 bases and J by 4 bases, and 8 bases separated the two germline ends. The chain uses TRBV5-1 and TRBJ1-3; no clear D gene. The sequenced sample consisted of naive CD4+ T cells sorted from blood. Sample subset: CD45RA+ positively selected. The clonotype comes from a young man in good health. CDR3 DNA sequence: TGCGCCAGCAGCTTGGGCGAGTCGGGAAACACCATATATTTT. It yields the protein CASSLGESGNTIYF.